Presented here are 19 T cell receptor beta chains from one specimen sequenced in a study of blood T cell repertoires in COVID-19 (dated by TCRdb to 2018 to 2020). Library generation was performed with the immunoSEQ multiplex PCR assay. TCRdb retrieved this table from immuneACCESS and kept in-frame rearrangements only. Not all clones are present; in checked studies, unresolved V genes account for under half, and no reason is known for the remainder. The sample profile shows 400,000 to 500,000 clones; about 88% of them were found once. The ten biggest clones cover about 1.4% of the sample. Sequenced: PBMCs or T cells enriched from blood (not recorded which). The receptors shown here come from a woman between 18 and 29 years old who had been exposed to COVID-19.

The J gene is TRBJ1-1, the V gene TRBV5-1; 9 bases are shared with TRBD1. V lost 3 bases and J lost 1; bases outside the gene matches: 7. Germline CDR1 SGHRS, CDR2 YFSETQ. This CDR3 is 16 amino acids long. The CDR3 protein is CASSSLTGGENTEAFF. CDR3 sequence (DNA): TGCGCCAGCAGCTCGCTAACAGGGGGCGAGAACACTGAAGCTTTCTTT.

J is TRBJ2-1 and V is TRBV10-1, with 9 positions matching TRBD2. Germline trimming cut 6 bases from V and 9 bases from J; bases unmatched to any gene: 12. The CDR3 is made up of 15 amino acids. Germline V CDR1 and CDR2: WNHNN, SYGVQD (reference sequence). CDR3 amino acids: CASSDTGTSFTEQFF. The CDR3 DNA follows: TGCGCCAGCAGCGACACCGGGACTAGCTTCACTGAGCAGTTCTTC.

This sequence joins TRBV7-9 and TRBJ2-2; a weak D match, TRBD2 (5 bases). The germline V gene encodes CDR1 SEHNR and CDR2 FQNEAQ (reference sequence). With 5 bases removed from V and 3 bases from J, the gap between germline ends came to 13 bases. This CDR3 is built from 15 residues. The CDR3 DNA reads as TGTGCCAGCAGCCCCAGCGGCCCGCACACCGGGGAGCTGTTTTTT. This sequence encodes CASSPSGPHTGELFF.

This clone was observed a few times. V is TRBV3-1 (or the pseudogene TRBV3-2) and J is TRBJ1-1, with 7 positions matching TRBD1. The CDR3 has 15 residues. V shed 4 bases and J 1 base; nucleotides not matched to a gene: 6. CDR1 is LGHDT and CDR2 is YNNKEL in the germline V gene (reference sequence). The CDR3 DNA reads as TGTGCCAGCAGCCCGAGGACAGGTTGGAACACTGAAGCTTTCTTT. Protein: CASSPRTGWNTEAFF.

The V gene is TRBV30, the J gene TRBJ2-5; 8 bases agree with TRBD2. In germline, CDR1 is GTSNPN, CDR2 SVGIG (reference sequence). V was clipped by 1 base and J by 4 bases; unmatched bases: 8. CDR3 length: 15 residues. DNA of the CDR3: TGTGCCTGGAGTGCCGGACTAGCAGTTGGAGAGACCCAGTACTTC. This codes for CAWSAGLAVGETQYF.

V and J are TRBV29-1 and TRBJ1-3; D is perhaps TRBD1 (5 bases). Trimming removed 5 bases from V and 0 bases from J, with 11 bases in between. The CDR3 covers 14 residues. Germline V gene data show CDR1 as SQVTM and CDR2 as ANQGSEA. CDR3 residues: CSVSQATSGNTIYF. The CDR3 DNA is TGCAGCGTTTCACAGGCCACCTCTGGAAACACCATATATTTT.

The J gene is TRBJ2-1, the V gene TRBV6-4; 14 positions agree with TRBD2. There are 15 residues in the CDR3. V lost 4 bases, J lost 4 bases, and 0 bases stayed unmatched. Germline V gene sequence: CDR1 MRHNA, CDR2 SNTAGT. This CDR3 is CASSGLAGGYNEQFF. CDR3 nucleotide sequence: TGTGCCAGCAGTGGACTAGCGGGAGGGTACAATGAGCAGTTCTTC.

This chain connects TRBV27 to TRBJ2-3, with TRBD2 matching 12 bases. CDR3 length: 17 residues. V was clipped by 3 bases and J by 6 bases; unmatched bases: 10. Germline V gene sequence: CDR1 MNHEY, CDR2 SMNVEV (reference sequence). DNA of the CDR3: TGTGCCAGCAGTTTTCGAGGACTAGCGGGAAGGGTTGATACGCAGTATTTT. Residues: CASSFRGLAGRVDTQYF.

This clone is a singleton in its sample. The chain joins TRBV2 to TRBJ2-7; no reliable D call. V lost 5 bases and J 1 base, leaving 12 bases between the germline ends. The CDR3 has 14 amino acids. Germline CDR1 is SNHLY and CDR2 is FYNNEI. The CDR3 DNA reads as TGTGCCAGCAGTCCCGAGGAAGAGTCCTACGAGCAGTACTTC. Translated: CASSPEEESYEQYF.

This clone was seen a few times. The chain has TRBV24-1 and TRBJ1-5; D is undetermined. The germline V gene encodes CDR1 KGHDR and CDR2 SFDVKD. Trimming shortened V by 4 bases and J by 6 bases, and 9 bases separated the two germline ends. This CDR3 spans 13 amino acids. The DNA of the CDR3 is TGTGCCACCAGTGACCGGGTAGGTCAGCCCCAGCATTTT. This codes for CATSDRVGQPQHF.

The V and J genes are TRBV5-8 and TRBJ2-5; 9 nucleotides agree with TRBD1. This CDR3 is 15 amino acids long. After removal of 3 bases from V and 4 bases from J, the junction contained 7 bases not matched to a gene. Germline V gene sequence: CDR1 SGHTS, CDR2 YDEGEE. Here the CDR3 DNA reads TGTGCCAGCAGCTGGGGACAGGGCCCACCAGAGACCCAGTACTTC. It specifies CASSWGQGPPETQYF.

This chain connects TRBV15 to TRBJ2-3, with 8 nucleotides matching TRBD1. V trimming: 5 bases; J trimming: 4 bases; junction bases outside the gene matches: 5. Germline loops: CDR1 LNHNV, CDR2 YYDKDF (reference sequence). This CDR3 is 14 amino acids long. The CDR3 here is CATSPDRGPDTQYF. The CDR3 region has the DNA TGTGCCACCAGCCCCGACAGGGGCCCAGATACGCAGTATTTT.

There are a few counts of this clone. The J gene is TRBJ1-2, the V gene TRBV7-9; D may be TRBD1 (5 bases). This CDR3 is 14 amino acids long. Trimming removed 5 bases from V and 8 bases from J, with 18 bases in between. The germline V gene encodes CDR1 SEHNR and CDR2 FQNEAQ (reference sequence). CDR3 nucleotides: TGTGCCAGCAGCCCAACTCAGGGAGGGATCGGCTACACCTTC. Translating gives CASSPTQGGIGYTF.

The CDR3 DNA sequence: TGTGCCAGCAGCCAAGGCGGGACGATGGGCTGGGGCTACACCTTC. Residues: CASSQGGTMGWGYTF. The rearrangement joins TRBV4-2 to TRBJ1-2; perhaps TRBD1 as D (5 bases). V was clipped by 1 base and J by 8 bases, with 17 bases between them. This CDR3 has 15 amino acids. From germline, CDR1 is LGHNA and CDR2 YNFKEQ.

The chain links TRBV3-1 (or the pseudogene TRBV3-2) to TRBJ2-7; TRBD1 matches at 8 bases. The CDR3 is made up of 15 amino acids. CDR1 is LGHDT and CDR2 is YNNKEL in the germline V gene (reference sequence). The junction had 8 bases not matched to a gene; V was cut back by 4 bases and J by 3 bases. The CDR3 protein is CASSPGTGRVYEQYF. The CDR3 bases are TGTGCCAGCAGCCCCGGGACAGGTCGAGTCTACGAGCAGTACTTC.

The chain employs TRBV4-2 and TRBJ2-1; D is perhaps TRBD2 (5 bases). The ends were cut back, 1 base at V and 8 bases at J, with 15 bases in the middle. The germline V gene has CDR1 LGHNA and CDR2 YNFKEQ. This CDR3 spans 15 amino acids. CDR3 nucleotides: TGTGCCAGCAGCCAAGCGCCTAGCCCCCCGGATGAGCAGTTCTTC. Translating gives CASSQAPSPPDEQFF.

V and J are TRBV12-3 or TRBV12-4 and TRBJ1-2; TRBD1 might be the D (6 bases). The CDR3 runs to 11 residues. V lost 7 bases, J lost 7 bases, and 10 bases lay in between. The CDR3 DNA reads as TGTGCCAGCACGAGAGGGGGTGGCTACACCTTC. This codes for CASTRGGGYTF.

The chain employs TRBV13 and TRBJ2-1, with D possibly TRBD2 on 6 matching bases. Looked up from germline, CDR1 is PRHDT and CDR2 is FYEKMQ (reference sequence). V dropped 3 bases and J dropped 4 bases, with 13 bases sitting between them. The CDR3 is 15 residues long. The CDR3 sequence: CASSFGGNEYNEQFF. CDR3 sequence (DNA): TGTGCCAGCAGCTTTGGCGGGAATGAATACAATGAGCAGTTCTTC. The variable domain in full, with the rest retrieved from reference TRBV13 and TRBJ2-1, is AAGVIQSPRHLIKEKRETATLKCYPIPRHDTVYWYQQGPGQDPQFLISFYEKMQSDKGSIPDRFSAQQFSDYHSELNMSSLELGDSALYFCASSFGGNEYNEQFFGPGTRLTVL.

This chain connects TRBV10-1 to TRBJ1-6; D is possibly TRBD1 (6 bases). In germline, CDR1 is WNHNN, CDR2 SYGVQD (reference sequence). V was shortened by 8 bases and J by 10 bases, with 21 bases between the two germline ends. This CDR3 contains 15 residues. The CDR3 region is CASLKGDRFSSPLHF. DNA of the CDR3: TGCGCCAGCCTTAAGGGAGACAGGTTTTCATCACCCCTCCACTTT.